The 14 T cell receptor beta chains listed next were all sequenced from one sample in a study of early T cells in non-severe SARS-CoV-2 infection. TCRdb re-called the 5' RACE reads through MiXCR, storing one row per CDR3 protein. The sample gives some 59,000 distinct CDR3 sequences, around 8.6% of which show up once; 3.5% to 4% is in the top ten. Sequencing was performed on whole blood, taken at baseline. The source of these receptors is an adult who was a healthcare worker with PCR-confirmed SARS-CoV-2 infection or an uninfected control (not recorded which).

The chain couples TRBV6-5 to TRBJ2-4; the D is unclear. The CDR3 is made up of 14 amino acids. V shed 6 bases and J shed 1 base, with 10 bases lying between them. Germline V gene sequence: CDR1 MNHEY, CDR2 SVGAGI. The CDR3 sequence: CASSPGRAKNIQYF. The CDR3 bases are TGTGCCAGCAGCCCTGGCAGGGCCAAAAACATTCAGTACTTC.

Only a few counts were recorded for this clonotype. The gene calls are TRBV6-9 and TRBJ2-7; D remains unclear. Germline lookup yields CDR1 MNHGY and CDR2 SVAAGI. V was cut by 8 bases and J by 0 bases, with 14 bases left in between. CDR3 length: 14 amino acids. CDR3 DNA sequence: TGTGCCAGCCTGATCAGTTTAAACTCCTACGAGCAGTACTTC. Translating gives CASLISLNSYEQYF.

This clonotype was picked up a small number of times. The chain links TRBV6-2 or TRBV6-3 to TRBJ1-3; D is unclear. Trimming stripped 4 bases from V and 0 bases from J, with 10 bases between. The CDR3 length is 15 residues. The germline V gene has CDR1 MNHEY and CDR2 SVGEGT. The CDR3 nucleotides read TGTGCCAGCAGTTCCCTCCGTTTCTCTGGAAACACCATATATTTT. Translation gives CASSSLRFSGNTIYF.

In this sample, this clonotype turned up many times. This rearrangement joins TRBV25-1 to TRBJ1-4; D unclear. The germline V gene encodes CDR1 MGHDK and CDR2 SYGVNS. The length of the CDR3 is 15 residues. The V gene lost 3 bases and the J gene lost 0 bases, with 8 bases spanning the gap. CDR3 sequence: CASSERITTNEKLFF. The CDR3 nucleotides read TGTGCCAGCAGTGAGAGGATTACAACTAATGAAAAACTGTTTTTT.

The chain couples TRBV2 to TRBJ1-1; D gene unclear. V gave up 8 bases and J gave up 6 bases, with 10 bases separating them. The CDR3 contains 11 residues. Germline lookup yields CDR1 SNHLY and CDR2 FYNNEI. CDR3 nucleotides: TGTGCCAGCGTAACGGGCGCTGAAGCTTTCTTT. It specifies CASVTGAEAFF.

This clonotype was recorded at least ten times. The chain links TRBV30 to TRBJ1-1; D is uncertain. In germline, CDR1 is GTSNPN, CDR2 SVGIG (reference sequence). Trimming pared 7 bases from V and 1 base from J, leaving 13 bases between. There are 13 residues in the CDR3. Here the CDR3 DNA reads TGTGCCTCGGCCAGATGGGGGAACACTGAAGCTTTCTTT. Its protein product is CASARWGNTEAFF.

The chain is built from TRBV4-1 and TRBJ2-4; possible D gene TRBD1, 7 bases. The CDR3 length is 17 residues. V was cut by 4 bases and J by 3 bases, with 19 bases left in between. Germline lookup yields CDR1 MGHRA and CDR2 YSYEKL. CDR3: CASSLKEGASDKNIQYF. The CDR3 nucleotides read TGCGCCAGCAGCCTTAAGGAGGGGGCTTCGGACAAAAACATTCAGTACTTC.

The chain joins TRBV5-4 to TRBJ2-5; 10 nucleotides align to TRBD2. The CDR3 length is 14 residues. The V and J ends lost 5 bases and 6 bases, in that order; junction bases with no gene match: 7. CDR1 and CDR2 from the germline V gene are SGHNT and YYREEE (reference sequence). CDR3 region: CASRRAGGPKTQYF. The CDR3 DNA reads TGTGCCAGCAGAAGAGCGGGAGGGCCAAAGACCCAGTACTTC.

The table lists this clonotype with a few counts. This chain links TRBV20-1 with TRBJ2-5; no clear D. The CDR3 length is 10 residues. V was pared by 6 bases and J by 4 bases, with 6 bases between. Germline lookup yields CDR1 DFQATT and CDR2 SNEGSKA (reference sequence). The CDR3 region is CSAARETQYF. CDR3 DNA sequence: TGCAGTGCAGCACGAGAGACCCAGTACTTC.

This chain joins TRBV12-3 or TRBV12-4 and TRBJ2-7; D is perhaps TRBD2 (6 bases). Deletions cut 5 bases from V and 5 bases from J, with 19 bases between. The CDR3 is 15 amino acids. The CDR3 reads CASSRPGGVVHEQYF. The DNA of the CDR3 is TGTGCCAGCAGTCGGCCCGGGGGTGTAGTGCACGAGCAGTACTTC.

This clonotype showed up many times. Mismatch with germline at one junction end may stem from a read error. V and J are TRBV7-7 and TRBJ2-1; 7 nucleotides agree with TRBD1. The length of the CDR3 is 15 residues. The V gene's germline CDR1 is SSHAT and CDR2 FNYEAQ (reference sequence). The CDR3 sequence is CASSLGTADYNEQFF. The CDR3 region has the DNA TGTGCTAGCAGCTTAGGGACAGCAGATTACAATGAGCAGTTCTTC.

The J gene is TRBJ2-5, the V gene TRBV6-2 or TRBV6-3; D may correspond to TRBD1 or TRBD2 (5 bases each). Germline loops: CDR1 MNHEY, CDR2 SVGEGT. The ends were cut back, 4 bases at V and 4 bases at J, with 10 bases in the middle. The CDR3 covers 13 residues. The CDR3 region has the DNA TGTGCCAGCAGTTGGAAGGGGAGAGAGACCCAGTACTTC. The encoded protein is CASSWKGRETQYF.

This clonotype was observed a handful of times. This chain connects TRBV2 to TRBJ2-3; 8 nucleotides agree with TRBD2. V was clipped by 7 bases and J by 5 bases; unmatched bases: 8. The CDR3 contains 14 residues. Germline-derived CDR1 and CDR2 are SNHLY and FYNNEI. The CDR3 DNA reads TGTGCCAGCAACAAGCCGGGAGGGGGAGATACGCAGTATTTT. Protein product: CASNKPGGGDTQYF.

This clonotype was recorded at least ten times. The chain joins TRBV2 to TRBJ1-2; D remains ambiguous. CDR1 is SNHLY, CDR2 FYNNEI, per germline. The CDR3 runs to 15 residues. V gave up 1 base and J gave up 4 bases, with 13 bases separating them. In DNA, the CDR3 is TGTGCCAGCAGTGAAGAACCGGGTCTGGGCTATGGCTACACCTTC. Translated, it gives CASSEEPGLGYGYTF.